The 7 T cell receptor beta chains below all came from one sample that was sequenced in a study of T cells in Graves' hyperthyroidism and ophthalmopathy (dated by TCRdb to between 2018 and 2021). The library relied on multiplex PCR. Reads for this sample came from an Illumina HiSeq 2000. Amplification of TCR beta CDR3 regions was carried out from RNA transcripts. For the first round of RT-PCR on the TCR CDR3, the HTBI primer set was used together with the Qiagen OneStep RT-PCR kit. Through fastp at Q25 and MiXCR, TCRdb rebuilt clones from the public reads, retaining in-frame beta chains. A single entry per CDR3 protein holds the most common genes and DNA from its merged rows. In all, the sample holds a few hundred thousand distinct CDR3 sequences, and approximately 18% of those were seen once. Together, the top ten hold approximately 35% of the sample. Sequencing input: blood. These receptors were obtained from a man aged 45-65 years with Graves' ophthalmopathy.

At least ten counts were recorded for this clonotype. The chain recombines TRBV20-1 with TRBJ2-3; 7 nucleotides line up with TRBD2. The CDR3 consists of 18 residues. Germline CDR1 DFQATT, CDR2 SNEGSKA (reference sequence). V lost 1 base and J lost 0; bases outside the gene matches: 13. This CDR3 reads CSARGISGWSGSTDTQYF. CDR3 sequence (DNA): TGCAGTGCTAGAGGAATTAGCGGGTGGTCCGGGAGCACAGATACGCAGTATTTT.

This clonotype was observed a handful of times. The CDR3 here is CSARWQRASTDTQYF. The CDR3 bases are TGCAGTGCTAGGTGGCAGCGGGCTAGCACAGATACGCAGTATTTT. The chain uses TRBV20-1 and TRBJ2-3; perhaps TRBD2 as D (6 bases). CDR3 length: 15 amino acids. V dropped 3 bases and J dropped 0 bases, with 13 bases sitting between them. The germline V gene has CDR1 DFQATT and CDR2 SNEGSKA (reference sequence).

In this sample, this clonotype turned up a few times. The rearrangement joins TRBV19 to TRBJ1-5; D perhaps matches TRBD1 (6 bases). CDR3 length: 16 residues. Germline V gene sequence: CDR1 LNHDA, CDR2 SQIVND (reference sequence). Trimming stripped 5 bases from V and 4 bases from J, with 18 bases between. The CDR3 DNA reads TGTGCCAGTAGTTGGGGGAGGGGGATTAGGAATCAGCCCCAGCATTTT. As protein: CASSWGRGIRNQPQHF.

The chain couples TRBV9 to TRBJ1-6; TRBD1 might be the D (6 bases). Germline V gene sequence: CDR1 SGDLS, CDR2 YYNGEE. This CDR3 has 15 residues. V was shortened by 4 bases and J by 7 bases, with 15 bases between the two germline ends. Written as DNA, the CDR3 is TGTGCCAGCAGCCTCGGTATAGGGGGGAATTCACCCCTCCACTTT. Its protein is CASSLGIGGNSPLHF.

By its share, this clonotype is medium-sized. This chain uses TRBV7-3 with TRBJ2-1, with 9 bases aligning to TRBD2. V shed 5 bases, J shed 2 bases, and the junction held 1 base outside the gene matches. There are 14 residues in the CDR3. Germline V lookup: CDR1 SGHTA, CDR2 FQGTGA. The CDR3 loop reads CASSIAGAYNEQFF. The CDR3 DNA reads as TGTGCCAGCAGCATAGCGGGAGCCTACAATGAGCAGTTCTTC.

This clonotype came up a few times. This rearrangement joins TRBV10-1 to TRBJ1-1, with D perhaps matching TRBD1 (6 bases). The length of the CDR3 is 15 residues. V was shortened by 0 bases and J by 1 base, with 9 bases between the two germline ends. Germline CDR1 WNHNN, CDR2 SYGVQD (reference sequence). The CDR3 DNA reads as TGCGCCAGCAGTGAGTCGACAGGACAGAACACTGAAGCTTTCTTT. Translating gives CASSESTGQNTEAFF.

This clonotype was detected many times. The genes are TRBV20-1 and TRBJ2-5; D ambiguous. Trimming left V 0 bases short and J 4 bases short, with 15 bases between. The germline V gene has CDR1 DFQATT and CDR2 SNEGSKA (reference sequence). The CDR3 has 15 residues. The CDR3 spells CSAREGSLPGETQYF. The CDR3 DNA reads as TGCAGTGCTAGAGAGGGTAGCTTACCGGGAGAGACCCAGTACTTC.